Listed below are T cell receptor beta chains from one sample, sequenced in a study of identical twins. TCRdb passed the 5' RACE reads through MiXCR, listing each CDR3 protein once. The sample lists 260,000 or so distinct CDR3 sequences, approximately 7.9% seen once, with about 5.6% in the top ten. The same data also went into a second study, on yellow fever vaccine responses in identical twins.

The sample was CD8+ T cells sorted from blood. These receptors came from a woman under 30 in good health. CDR3s include the opening cysteine and the closing phenylalanine or tryptophan. A D gene is named only where the DNA matches it firmly. Clone size is given for some rows only: seen once, a few or many times, or a class if the clone is expanded.

D | J | V | size | DNA | CDR3
NA | TRBJ2-3 | TRBV2 | NA | TGTGCCAGCAGTGCAGCGACAGGTACGGCGGAGTATTTT | CASSAATGTAEYF
NA | TRBJ1-1 | TRBV10-2 | few | TGCGCCAGCAGAGATGCTGAAGCTTTCTTT | CASRDAEAFF
NA | TRBJ2-3 | TRBV6-1 | few | TGTGCCAGCAGTGATTTGACCCCGACGTTCCAAGATACGCAGTATTTT | CASSDLTPTFQDTQYF
TRBD2 | TRBJ2-1 | TRBV2 | few | TGTGCCACCGACCTAGCGGAGGCCCACAATGAGCAGTTCTTC | CATDLAEAHNEQFF
NA | TRBJ2-7 | TRBV7-8 | few | TGTGCCAGCAGGAGCGGAAGCTCCTACGAGCAGTACTTC | CASRSGSSYEQYF
TRBD2 | TRBJ2-1 | TRBV27 | few | TGTGCCAGCAGTTTAATTCGCAGCGGGGTGGGGAATGAGCAGTTCTTC | CASSLIRSGVGNEQFF
NA | TRBJ1-2 | TRBV6-1 | NA | TGTGCCAGCAGAGACCCCGACAACTACCATGGCTACACCTTC | CASRDPDNYHGYTF
NA | TRBJ1-2 | TRBV7-9 | NA | TGTGCCAGCAGTCTAGGGTCTGGGAACTATGGCTACACCTTC | CASSLGSGNYGYTF
NA | TRBJ2-5 | TRBV7-9 | many | TGTGCCAGCAGCAAACCGGGAAGCCAAGAGACCCAGTACTTC | CASSKPGSQETQYF
NA | TRBJ1-5 | TRBV12-3/TRBV12-4 | many | TGTGCCAGCAGCCTAGGCAGGGTCAATCAGCCCCAGCATTTT | CASSLGRVNQPQHF
NA | TRBJ2-7 | TRBV7-9 | NA | TGTGCCAGCAGCTCCACCCGGAAGCGGATCAACTACGAGCAGTACTTC | CASSSTRKRINYEQYF
NA | TRBJ1-5 | TRBV15 | many | TGTGCCACCAGCAGAGCTCCCCCTGGGAAGCCCCAGCATTTT | CATSRAPPGKPQHF
TRBD2 | TRBJ2-1 | TRBV4-1 | NA | TGCGCCAGCAGCCAAGTACTAGCGGGAGTGTCCTACAATGAGCAGTTCTTC | CASSQVLAGVSYNEQFF
NA | TRBJ2-1 | TRBV6-1 | few | TGTGCCAGCAGTGATGGGGATCCGTTCTTC | CASSDGDPFF
NA | TRBJ1-4 | TRBV12-3/TRBV12-4 | NA | TGTGCCAGCAGTTTCGGGGGAGCTAATGAAAAACTGTTTTTT | CASSFGGANEKLFF
TRBD1 | TRBJ1-1 | TRBV27 | NA | TGTGCCAGCAGTTTTTGGACAGGGGGTAGGGGCACTGAAGCTTTCTTT | CASSFWTGGRGTEAFF
TRBD2 | TRBJ2-3 | TRBV20-1 | many | TGCAGTGCTAGTGGGCTAGCGGGAGGCTCTCCCACAGATACGCAGTATTTT | CSASGLAGGSPTDTQYF
TRBD2 | TRBJ2-1 | TRBV7-9 | few | TGTGCCAGCAGCTTCCCTAGCGGGAGACTTAATGAGCAGTTCTTC | CASSFPSGRLNEQFF
NA | TRBJ2-7 | TRBV5-1 | many | TGCGCCAGCAGCTTGGATACAGGAACCTACGAGCAGTACTTC | CASSLDTGTYEQYF
NA | TRBJ2-1 | TRBV7-9 | many | TGTGCCAGCAGCTTAGTGGCCGAGCAGTTCTTC | CASSLVAEQFF
NA | TRBJ2-3 | TRBV2 | many | TGTGCCAGCAGTGAAGTTCCCGATACGCAGTATTTT | CASSEVPDTQYF
NA | TRBJ2-2 | TRBV24-1 | many | TGTGCCACCAGTGGATCCGGGGAGCTGTTTTTT | CATSGSGELFF
TRBD2 | TRBJ2-7 | TRBV13 | few | TGTGCCAGTGTCTGGAGCGGGAGGCCCTCCTACGAGCAGTACTTC | CASVWSGRPSYEQYF
TRBD2 | TRBJ2-5 | TRBV27 | NA | TGTGCCAGCAGTTTAAGCGGGGGCGCATCGGAGACCCAGTACTTC | CASSLSGGASETQYF
TRBD1 | TRBJ2-1 | TRBV2 | many | TGTGCCAGCAGTTCGGACAGGGGAGGGGACAATGAGCAGTTCTTC | CASSSDRGGDNEQFF
TRBD2 | TRBJ2-1 | TRBV27 | NA | TGTGCCAGCAAGACGACTAGCGGCTACAATGAGCAGTTCTTC | CASKTTSGYNEQFF
NA | TRBJ2-1 | TRBV12-3/TRBV12-4 | many | TGTGCCAGCAGTCCTAGAAGGGATGAGCAGTTCTTC | CASSPRRDEQFF
NA | TRBJ2-3 | TRBV20-1 | once | TGCAGTGCTAGAGAGACGGCAGGGCGCACAGATACGCAGTATTTT | CSARETAGRTDTQYF
NA | TRBJ2-1 | TRBV12-3/TRBV12-4 | many | TGTGCCAGCAGTTTTGTCGGGGGAGAGGATGAGCAGTTCTTC | CASSFVGGEDEQFF
NA | TRBJ1-2 | TRBV4-1 | many | TGCGCCAGCAGCCAAGAGAGGGGGACCAACTATGGCTACACCTTC | CASSQERGTNYGYTF
NA | TRBJ1-1 | TRBV5-1 | few | TGCGCCAGCAGCTCAGCTCATGGGACGAAAGAAGCTTTCTTT | CASSSAHGTKEAFF
NA | TRBJ2-5 | TRBV20-1 | NA | TGCAGTGTGGGAGACGAGACCCAGTACTTC | CSVGDETQYF
NA | TRBJ1-3 | TRBV6-2/TRBV6-3 | few | TGTGCCAGCAGTTACGGAAACACCATATATTTT | CASSYGNTIYF
NA | TRBJ2-5 | TRBV20-1 | few | TGCAGTACAAAGGCGCGGGAGACCCAGTACTTC | CSTKARETQYF
NA | TRBJ2-5 | TRBV6-5 | NA | TGTGCCAGCAGTTTCGACACTTCGGGAGAGACCCAGTACTTC | CASSFDTSGETQYF
TRBD2 | TRBJ2-6 | TRBV7-9 | NA | TGTGCCAGCAGCTTCCTTCGGACTAGCGGGGCCAACGTCCTGACTTTC | CASSFLRTSGANVLTF
NA | TRBJ2-1 | TRBV7-2 | NA | TGTGCCAGCAGCTCCTTTGGACAGACGAATGAGCAGTTCTTC | CASSSFGQTNEQFF
NA | TRBJ2-2 | TRBV4-1 | many | TGCGCCAGCAGCCAAGTTCAGAACACCGGGGAGCTGTTTTTT | CASSQVQNTGELFF
NA | TRBJ1-4 | TRBV10-3 | many | TGTGCCATCAGTGAGTCCGGACAGCTTGAAAAACTGTTTTTT | CAISESGQLEKLFF
NA | TRBJ2-7 | TRBV16 | many | TGTGCCAGCAGCCAATCTTACCACGAGCAGTACTTC | CASSQSYHEQYF
TRBD2 | TRBJ2-5 | TRBV6-5 | many | TGTGCCAGCAGTTTGGGACTACTAGAGACCCAGTACTTC | CASSLGLLETQYF
NA | TRBJ2-1 | TRBV11-3 | few | TGTGCCAGCAGCATCGGAACCCAAAATGAGCAGTTCTTC | CASSIGTQNEQFF
NA | TRBJ1-2 | TRBV6-1 | many | TGTGCCAGCAGGAATAATGAACTTCGTGGCTACACCTTC | CASRNNELRGYTF
TRBD2 | TRBJ2-1 | TRBV6-1 | many | TGTGCCAGCAGTCCTAGCGGGGGGAGATACAATGAGCAGTTCTTC | CASSPSGGRYNEQFF
NA | TRBJ2-3 | TRBV9 | many | TGTGCCAGCGCAAGCCGGGAGAGATTAGATACGCAGTATTTT | CASASRERLDTQYF
NA | TRBJ1-2 | TRBV9 | few | TGTGCCAGCAACGAATTCCAGGGGAAGGGCGGCTACACCTTC | CASNEFQGKGGYTF
TRBD1 | TRBJ2-5 | TRBV29-1 | few | TGCAGCGTTGAACCGGGGACAGGGGTTCGCGAGACCCAGTACTTC | CSVEPGTGVRETQYF
TRBD1 | TRBJ1-1 | TRBV7-9 | NA | TGTGCCAGCAGCTCCGAAACAGGGGGCTTTACTGAAGCTTTCTTT | CASSSETGGFTEAFF